A selection of T cell receptor beta chains follows, all from one sample in a study of blood T cell repertoires in COVID-19. The protocol was immunoSEQ multiplex PCR, while the TCRdb copy is restricted to in-frame clones and leaves out a portion. The data contain some 33,000 clones, approximately 90% of them singletons. Input material: peripheral blood. The receptors originated from a human donor in a cohort sampled during active COVID-19. CDR3s include the opening cysteine and the closing phenylalanine or tryptophan. The size field is filled for only some rows; it gives once, few, many or a size class.

j_call,clone_size,v_call,cdr3_aa
TRBJ1-6,few,TRBV5-1,CASSFGGSSYNSPLHF
TRBJ1-1,-,TRBV6-4,CASSLVMNTEAFF
TRBJ2-1,-,TRBV19,CASSIIAGDPRRNEQFF
TRBJ2-1,-,TRBV11-1,CASSLAAYNEQFF
TRBJ1-3,-,TRBV4-3,CASSQGGGPGNTIYF
TRBJ1-2,-,TRBV5-4,CASSFGDRDYGYTF
TRBJ1-2,-,TRBV19,CASSMVRGQVGYTF
TRBJ1-3,-,TRBV7-2,CASSQRQGISGNTIYF
TRBJ1-1,-,TRBV6-6,CASSYSAGLNTEAFF
TRBJ2-2,-,TRBV28,CASSGRDRGSNTGELFF
TRBJ2-2,-,TRBV6-6,CASKTDSNTGELFF
TRBJ1-2,-,TRBV6-1,CASSEAIQGASGYTF
TRBJ2-1,-,TRBV19,CASSTPAGMFNEQFF
TRBJ1-3,-,TRBV18,CASSAGTAGNTIYF
TRBJ1-1,-,TRBV7-2,CASSPTGANTEAFF
TRBJ1-5,-,TRBV7-2,CASSLVGGGTGGRQPQHF
TRBJ2-1,-,TRBV5-1,CASSWGQGGNEQFF
TRBJ2-6,-,TRBV28,CASSLWGRITGTGGNSGANVLTF
TRBJ2-4,-,TRBV4-1,CASSQVSGSVYIQYF
TRBJ1-2,-,TRBV18,CASSRLDSPVANYGYTF
TRBJ2-5,once,TRBV29-1,CSVSGTRSLETQYF
TRBJ2-1,-,TRBV5-1,CASSLAGGSSYNEQFF
TRBJ2-3,-,TRBV7-2,CASSPQAGSTDTQYF
TRBJ1-2,few,TRBV30,CAWSWTGLYGYTF
TRBJ1-4,-,TRBV2,CASSPPPVGGEKLFF
TRBJ2-2,once,TRBV20-1,CSASGENTGELFF
TRBJ1-1,-,TRBV6-2/TRBV6-3,CASSFLLNTEAFF